This is a list of T cell receptor beta chains from one sample in a study of T cell changes during pregnancy in multiple sclerosis. Here immunoSEQ multiplex PCR was the method, and the copy in TCRdb shows in-frame clones only, minus some. The sample lists tens of thousands of clones, 85% to 95% seen once, with 3.5% to 5% in the top ten. The sequences come from CD8+ T cells from peripheral blood mononuclear cells, collected after pregnancy. These receptors all come from a female donor with multiple sclerosis, enrolled in a pregnancy study. Each CDR3 is given with its conserved first and last residue. D genes are given only for firm matches. The size entry is marked missing in some rows and otherwise reads once, few, many or a size class.

J gene: TRBJ1-1; clone size: NA; V gene: TRBV15; D gene: NA; CDR3 DNA: TGTGCCACCAGCAGAGATCCAGGGTGGGGATATACAGAAGCTTTCTTT; CDR3 protein: CATSRDPGWGYTEAFF
J gene: TRBJ1-1; clone size: NA; V gene: TRBV27; D gene: NA; CDR3 DNA: TGTGCCAGCAGTTTCCGTGGGGGGGGCACTGAAGCTTTCTTT; CDR3 protein: CASSFRGGGTEAFF
J gene: TRBJ2-3; clone size: NA; V gene: TRBV9; D gene: TRBD2; CDR3 DNA: TGTGCCAGCAGCGTAGCTGGAGCGGGAGGGCTCACAGATACGCAGTATTTT; CDR3 protein: CASSVAGAGGLTDTQYF
J gene: TRBJ2-1; clone size: NA; V gene: TRBV4-3; D gene: TRBD2; CDR3 DNA: TGCGCCAGCAGCCAGTCGGTGTTTAGCGGGACCGGCAATGAGCAGTTCTTC; CDR3 protein: CASSQSVFSGTGNEQFF
J gene: TRBJ2-7; clone size: once; V gene: TRBV19; D gene: NA; CDR3 DNA: TGTGCCAGTAGTATGACAGCGACCTACGAGCAGTACTTC; CDR3 protein: CASSMTATYEQYF
J gene: TRBJ2-1; clone size: NA; V gene: TRBV4-1; D gene: NA; CDR3 DNA: TGCGCCAGCAGCCAAGATGGTAGGGCAGGGCCCTACAATGAGCAGTTCTTC; CDR3 protein: CASSQDGRAGPYNEQFF
J gene: TRBJ2-6; clone size: NA; V gene: TRBV7-9; D gene: NA; CDR3 DNA: TGTGCCAGCAGGACAGGCGGAGGCTCTGGGGCCAACGTCCTGACTTTC; CDR3 protein: CASRTGGGSGANVLTF
J gene: TRBJ2-2; clone size: NA; V gene: TRBV14; D gene: TRBD1; CDR3 DNA: TGTGCCAGCAGCCAAGCTGGGGACAGATACACCGGGGAGCTGTTTTTT; CDR3 protein: CASSQAGDRYTGELFF
J gene: TRBJ2-2; clone size: once; V gene: TRBV18; D gene: NA; CDR3 DNA: TGTGCCAGCTCACCACCGTCTAGCGATCACCGGGAGCTGTTTTTT; CDR3 protein: CASSPPSSDHRELFF
J gene: TRBJ1-2; clone size: NA; V gene: TRBV4-3; D gene: NA; CDR3 DNA: TGCGCCAGCAGCCAAGATACCCGAAATGGTAAACTAGACTATGGCTACACCTTC; CDR3 protein: CASSQDTRNGKLDYGYTF
J gene: TRBJ1-1; clone size: NA; V gene: TRBV9; D gene: NA; CDR3 DNA: TGTGCCAGCAGTGCCCTGGACAGTAACACTGAAGCTTTCTTT; CDR3 protein: CASSALDSNTEAFF
J gene: TRBJ1-1; clone size: few; V gene: TRBV28; D gene: NA; CDR3 DNA: TGTGCCAGCAGCCGAACTGCGTCCTACACTGAAGCTTTCTTT; CDR3 protein: CASSRTASYTEAFF
J gene: TRBJ1-1; clone size: NA; V gene: TRBV6-1; D gene: TRBD1; CDR3 DNA: TGTGCCAGCAGTGCATACAGGGGCATGAACACTGAAGCTTTCTTT; CDR3 protein: CASSAYRGMNTEAFF
J gene: TRBJ2-7; clone size: NA; V gene: TRBV27; D gene: NA; CDR3 DNA: TGTGCCAGCAGTCCGGGGACTTCCTACGAGCAGTACTTC; CDR3 protein: CASSPGTSYEQYF
J gene: TRBJ2-2; clone size: NA; V gene: TRBV5-1; D gene: TRBD2; CDR3 DNA: TGCGCCAGCAGCTTGCGGACTAGCGGGTTCACCGGGGAGCTGTTTTTT; CDR3 protein: CASSLRTSGFTGELFF
J gene: TRBJ2-3; clone size: NA; V gene: TRBV9; D gene: NA; CDR3 DNA: TGTGCCAGCAGCTCGGGGGACTCCTCATTTACAGATACGCAGTATTTT; CDR3 protein: CASSSGDSSFTDTQYF
J gene: TRBJ2-5; clone size: NA; V gene: TRBV7-7; D gene: TRBD2; CDR3 DNA: TGTGCCAGCGGAAACGGACTAGCTATAGAGACCCAGTACTTC; CDR3 protein: CASGNGLAIETQYF
J gene: TRBJ1-2; clone size: NA; V gene: TRBV13; D gene: NA; CDR3 DNA: TGTGCCAGCAGTAAGGAGGGTAGCTATGGCTACACCTTC; CDR3 protein: CASSKEGSYGYTF
J gene: TRBJ1-2; clone size: NA; V gene: TRBV27; D gene: NA; CDR3 DNA: TGTGCCACCTCCTCGGCTGGAGATAAGTATGGCTACACCTTC; CDR3 protein: CATSSAGDKYGYTF
J gene: TRBJ1-5; clone size: NA; V gene: TRBV25-1; D gene: TRBD1; CDR3 DNA: TGTGCCAGCAGTGCAGGGGGCAGCAATCAGCCCCAGCATTTT; CDR3 protein: CASSAGGSNQPQHF
J gene: TRBJ2-3; clone size: NA; V gene: TRBV15; D gene: TRBD2; CDR3 DNA: TGTGCCACCAGCAGAGACGCGGGAGGGCCCGTCGATACGCAGTATTTT; CDR3 protein: CATSRDAGGPVDTQYF
J gene: TRBJ2-7; clone size: NA; V gene: TRBV27; D gene: TRBD2; CDR3 DNA: TGTGCCAGCAGTCCCGGGACTAGCGGCTCCTACGAGCAGTACTTC; CDR3 protein: CASSPGTSGSYEQYF
J gene: TRBJ2-7; clone size: NA; V gene: TRBV7-6; D gene: NA; CDR3 DNA: TGTGCCAGCAGCTCAACCGGGGGGCGCGGGTACGAGCAGTACTTC; CDR3 protein: CASSSTGGRGYEQYF
J gene: TRBJ2-1; clone size: NA; V gene: TRBV4-2; D gene: TRBD2; CDR3 DNA: TGTGCCAGCAGCCAAGATAGACTAGCGGGAGACAATGAGCAGTTCTTC; CDR3 protein: CASSQDRLAGDNEQFF
J gene: TRBJ2-7; clone size: once; V gene: TRBV7-9; D gene: TRBD1; CDR3 DNA: TGTGCCAGCAGCTCGTACAGGGGGCTCTACGAGCAGTACTTC; CDR3 protein: CASSSYRGLYEQYF
J gene: TRBJ2-5; clone size: NA; V gene: TRBV14; D gene: NA; CDR3 DNA: TGTGCCAGCAGCCCAAGTACCGGAGCCCATCAAGAGACCCAGTACTTC; CDR3 protein: CASSPSTGAHQETQYF
J gene: TRBJ2-3; clone size: NA; V gene: TRBV27; D gene: TRBD2; CDR3 DNA: TGTGCCAGCAGTTACAGGACTAGCGGGGGCACAGATACGCAGTATTTT; CDR3 protein: CASSYRTSGGTDTQYF
J gene: TRBJ2-1; clone size: NA; V gene: TRBV6-6; D gene: TRBD2; CDR3 DNA: TGTGCCAGCAGTTACTCGAGACTAGCGGCCCACAATGAGCAGTTCTTC; CDR3 protein: CASSYSRLAAHNEQFF
J gene: TRBJ2-1; clone size: NA; V gene: TRBV27; D gene: NA; CDR3 DNA: TGTGCCAGCAGCCCAGGGGACCCCAGCTCCTACAATGAGCAGTTCTTC; CDR3 protein: CASSPGDPSSYNEQFF
J gene: TRBJ2-7; clone size: NA; V gene: TRBV12-5; D gene: TRBD1; CDR3 DNA: TGTGCTAGTGGTTTGGCCCGGGGGACAGGTCATAGCTCCTACGAGCAGTACTTC; CDR3 protein: CASGLARGTGHSSYEQYF
J gene: TRBJ2-7; clone size: NA; V gene: TRBV4-3; D gene: TRBD1; CDR3 DNA: TGCGCCAGCAGCCACGCCGGGACAGGGGGATCCTACGAGCAGTACTTC; CDR3 protein: CASSHAGTGGSYEQYF
J gene: TRBJ1-3; clone size: NA; V gene: TRBV11-2; D gene: NA; CDR3 DNA: TGTGCCAGCAGCTTCCTCGGCTCTGGAAACACCATATATTTT; CDR3 protein: CASSFLGSGNTIYF